Presented here are 21 T cell receptor beta chains from one specimen sequenced in a study of T cell responses to AZD1222 COVID-19 vaccine. Here immunoSEQ multiplex PCR was the method, and the copy in TCRdb shows in-frame clones only, minus some. The top ten clones hold about 1.2% of a sample with fewer than 200,000 clones, approximately 92% of them seen once. Sequencing used peripheral blood, obtained on day 0 of AZD1222 vaccination. The receptors here all came from an adult in good health.

J is TRBJ1-4 and V is TRBV29-1; D unresolved. The CDR3 runs 12 residues. V lost 4 bases and J 5 bases, leaving 8 bases between the germline ends. Germline CDR1 reads SQVTM; CDR2 reads ANQGSEA. Here the CDR3 DNA reads TGCAGCGTTGGGACGGCGAATGAAAAACTGTTTTTT. Translation: CSVGTANEKLFF.

A remark on this clone: Other DNA sequences from this sample encode an identical CDR3 as well. This chain joins TRBV30 and TRBJ1-5; a possible D gene is TRBD1 (5 bases). The CDR3 totals 13 residues. The V and J ends lost 0 bases and 7 bases respectively, with 10 bases between them. Germline CDR1 reads GTSNPN; CDR2 reads SVGIG (reference sequence). The chain's CDR3 is CAWSVRGNQPQHF. CDR3 in DNA: TGTGCCTGGAGTGTACGGGGGAACCAGCCCCAGCATTTT.

This chain links TRBV6-5 with TRBJ1-3; D is possibly TRBD1 (5 bases). V lost 6 bases, J lost 2 bases, and 8 bases lay in between. The CDR3 is made up of 13 amino acids. Germline loops: CDR1 MNHEY, CDR2 SVGAGI. The CDR3 coding sequence is TGTGCCAGCAGCCGGGGCCCTGGAAACACCATATATTTT. It is translated as CASSRGPGNTIYF.

The chain carries TRBV5-1 and TRBJ2-3, with D unclear. There are 17 residues in the CDR3. Germline V lookup: CDR1 SGHRS, CDR2 YFSETQ. Trimming took 0 bases from V and 0 from J, leaving 14 bases between them. The CDR3 nucleotides are TGCGCCAGCAGCTTGGGTCCTGGAAGGGCGAGCACAGATACGCAGTATTTT. Its translation: CASSLGPGRASTDTQYF.

Only a few counts were recorded for this clone. The chain links TRBV4-2 to TRBJ2-5, with D possibly matching TRBD2 (7 bases). Trimming shortened V by 4 bases and J by 4 bases, and 16 bases separated the two germline ends. CDR1 and CDR2 from the germline V gene are LGHNA and YNFKEQ. This CDR3 comprises 15 residues. The CDR3 reads CASSRYSGGRETQYF. CDR3 nucleotide sequence: TGTGCCAGCAGCCGCTACTCGGGGGGCCGAGAGACCCAGTACTTC.

In this sample, this clone turned up once. The V call is TRBV13, the J call TRBJ2-6, with unresolved D. CDR3 size: 15 residues. The ends were cut back, 1 base at V and 3 bases at J, with 7 bases in the middle. CDR1 and CDR2 (germline): PRHDT, FYEKMQ (reference sequence). The CDR3 DNA reads TGTGCCAGCAGCTTAGCGCCTAATGGGGCCAACGTCCTGACTTTC. This codes for CASSLAPNGANVLTF.

This rearrangement joins TRBV12-3 or TRBV12-4 to TRBJ2-1; tentative D call: TRBD2 (5 bases). Trimming stripped 3 bases from V and 9 bases from J, with 12 bases between. The length of the CDR3 is 13 residues. CDR3 loop: CASSFLSVPEQFF. CDR3 in DNA: TGTGCCAGCAGTTTCCTTAGCGTTCCTGAGCAGTTCTTC.

The gene calls are TRBV28 and TRBJ1-1, with D unclear. V dropped 3 bases and J dropped 5 bases, with 28 bases sitting between them. Germline-derived CDR1 and CDR2 are MDHEN and SYDVKM. The CDR3 spans 19 residues. CDR3 in amino acids: CASSFPFRSRTVLGTEAFF. DNA of the CDR3: TGTGCCAGCAGTTTCCCTTTTAGATCACGGACGGTCCTGGGGACTGAAGCTTTCTTT. The full variable domain, rest sourced from reference TRBV28 and TRBJ1-1, is DVKVTQSSRYLVKRTGEKVFLECVQDMDHENMFWYRQDPGLGLRLIYFSYDVKMKEKGDIPEGYSVSREKKERFSLILESASTNQTSMYLCASSFPFRSRTVLGTEAFFGQGTRLTVV.

V is TRBV4-3 and J is TRBJ2-7; D perhaps matches TRBD2 (5 bases). Between the trimmed V and J ends, which lost 0 bases and 1 base, there was a span of 19 bases. CDR3 length equals 18 residues. The germline V gene has CDR1 LGHNA and CDR2 YSLEER. This CDR3 reads CASSQEPVGIGKSYEQYF. The CDR3 nucleotides are TGCGCCAGCAGCCAAGAGCCCGTAGGTATCGGGAAATCCTACGAGCAGTACTTC.

V is TRBV5-1 and J is TRBJ2-7; D not certain. V was pared by 0 bases and J by 0 bases, with 7 bases between. The germline V gene encodes CDR1 SGHRS and CDR2 YFSETQ. This CDR3 spans 14 amino acids. The CDR3 DNA reads as TGCGCCAGCAGCTTGGTGCAGGACTCCTACGAGCAGTACTTC. Encoded protein: CASSLVQDSYEQYF.

The chain uses TRBV19 and TRBJ1-1, with D uncertain. The CDR3 contains 14 residues. Germline V gene data show CDR1 as LNHDA and CDR2 as SQIVND (reference sequence). Trimming stripped 8 bases from V and 0 bases from J, with 13 bases between. CDR3 DNA: TGTGCCAGTGCCCTGGGAGGATTGAACACTGAAGCTTTCTTT. This codes for CASALGGLNTEAFF.

This chain links TRBV11-2 with TRBJ1-1; D gene unclear. The CDR3 consists of 14 residues. Germline CDR1 SGHAT, CDR2 FQNNGV. Trimming left V 0 bases short and J 7 bases short, with 12 bases between. This CDR3 is CASSLEGPHGEAFF. CDR3 coding DNA: TGTGCCAGCAGCTTAGAAGGGCCCCACGGTGAAGCTTTCTTT.

The gene calls are TRBV7-2 and TRBJ2-5; 8 bases are a match to TRBD2. The CDR3 totals 15 residues. V gave up 0 bases and J gave up 4 bases; unmatched junction bases: 4. CDR1 is SGHTA, CDR2 FQGNSA, per germline. This chain's CDR3 is CASSLAPGGGETQYF. Written as DNA, the CDR3 is TGTGCCAGCAGCTTAGCGCCCGGGGGGGGAGAGACCCAGTACTTC.

This clone was detected once. The chain has TRBV7-2 and TRBJ2-1; D gene ambiguous. V was trimmed by 2 bases and J by 9 bases, leaving 17 bases between them. This CDR3 is built from 15 residues. Germline V CDR1 and CDR2: SGHTA, FQGNSA. The CDR3 DNA reads TGTGCCAGCAGCTTAAGGAGAACCTCTCTGGGTGAGCAGTTCTTC. Translated, it gives CASSLRRTSLGEQFF.

The V and J genes are TRBV18 and TRBJ1-1; D not resolved. Trimming shortened V by 0 bases and J by 3 bases, and 8 bases separated the two germline ends. The germline V gene encodes CDR1 KGHSH and CDR2 LQKENI. The CDR3 sequence is 14 residues long. As DNA, the CDR3 is TGTGCCAGCTCACCACCGTGGAGGCACACTGAAGCTTTCTTT. As protein: CASSPPWRHTEAFF.

This chain links TRBV2 with TRBJ1-4, with D unresolved. CDR3 length: 15 residues. The germline CDR1 and CDR2 sequences are SNHLY and FYNNEI. V was pared by 8 bases and J by 3 bases, with 16 bases between. In nucleotides, the CDR3 is TGTGCCAGCGATCCCGCGGGGAGGGCTAATGAAAAACTGTTTTTT. Its protein is CASDPAGRANEKLFF.

V gene TRBV2 combines with J gene TRBJ1-2; D perhaps matches TRBD1 (6 bases). In germline, CDR1 is SNHLY, CDR2 FYNNEI. The CDR3 totals 12 residues. The V end lost 4 bases, the J end lost 8 bases, and 11 bases lay between the germline ends. The DNA of the CDR3 is TGTGCCAGCAGTGTGGGGGCTCGGGGCTACACCTTC. It encodes CASSVGARGYTF.

This clone was recorded only once. The V gene is TRBV27, the J gene TRBJ1-4; tentative D call: TRBD1 (5 bases). CDR3 size: 15 residues. Germline CDR1 MNHEY, CDR2 SMNVEV (reference sequence). V shed 3 bases and J shed 3 bases, with 11 bases lying between them. As DNA, the CDR3 is TGTGCCAGCAGTTTCACCAGGGCCCCTAATGAAAAACTGTTTTTT. Amino acids: CASSFTRAPNEKLFF.

The chain carries TRBV2 and TRBJ1-2; D remains unclear. Germline CDR1 and CDR2: SNHLY and FYNNEI. The CDR3 spans 13 residues. V lost 2 bases and J lost 7, with 11 bases in between. In DNA form, the CDR3 reads TGTGCCAGCAGTGAAACGGATAAAGGTGGCTACACCTTC. This codes for CASSETDKGGYTF.

The V and J genes are TRBV19 and TRBJ1-5; D is unclear. The germline V gene has CDR1 LNHDA and CDR2 SQIVND (reference sequence). The CDR3 spans 14 residues. V lost 0 bases to trimming and J lost 6 bases, with 9 bases between them. CDR3 amino acids: CASSIEEKIQPQHF. The CDR3 DNA reads as TGTGCCAGTAGTATAGAGGAGAAGATTCAGCCCCAGCATTTT.

V usage is TRBV4-2 and J usage is TRBJ1-1; D is perhaps TRBD1 (5 bases). The CDR3 consists of 18 residues. The V and J ends lost 0 bases and 5 bases respectively, with 22 bases between them. Per the germline V gene, CDR1 is LGHNA and CDR2 is YNFKEQ. This CDR3 reads CASSQDLRGAIKKTEAFF. DNA for the CDR3: TGTGCCAGCAGCCAAGATCTGAGAGGGGCTATTAAGAAGACTGAAGCTTTCTTT.